These 16 T cell receptor beta chains share one sample of origin, sequenced in a study of blood T cells in healthy people across ages. Sample-barcoded 5' priming and a J-beta primer mix drove a second PCR of about 7 to 11 cycles. Each CDR3 protein is one row after TCRdb ran MiXCR on the 5' RACE reads. This repertoire shows some 890,000 distinct CDR3 sequences, 29% found once; its top ten account for roughly 10%. The sample was also linked to a second study, of T cells of mothers and their children.

Sequenced material: blood. The receptors originated from a middle-aged woman in good health.

The rearrangement links TRBV7-6 to TRBJ1-4; D call uncertain. This CDR3 is built from 16 residues. The germline V gene encodes CDR1 SGHVS and CDR2 FNYEAQ. The V and J ends lost 5 bases and 4 bases respectively, with 17 bases between them. The CDR3 region is CASSPSVYRDNEKLFF. The CDR3 DNA is TGTGCCAGCAGCCCAAGTGTCTACAGAGATAATGAAAAACTGTTTTTT.

This clonotype was seen ten or more times. CDR3 region: CSATGDYEQYF. CDR3 DNA sequence: TGCAGTGCGACAGGGGACTACGAGCAGTACTTC. The chain recombines TRBV20-1 with TRBJ2-7, with 8 positions matching TRBD1. The germline V gene has CDR1 DFQATT and CDR2 SNEGSKA (reference sequence). Unmatched junction bases numbered 1, after V lost 6 bases and J lost 3 bases. The CDR3 sequence is 11 residues long.

This clonotype was counted a few times. The V gene is TRBV28, the J gene TRBJ2-5, with TRBD2 as a possible D gene (6 bases). Trimming took off 2 bases at V and 4 bases at J, with 11 bases between the two ends. Germline V CDR1 and CDR2: MDHEN, SYDVKM. This CDR3 has 14 residues. Here the CDR3 DNA reads TGTGCCAGCAGTTTACCCGGACTACGAGAGACCCAGTACTTC. Translated: CASSLPGLRETQYF. The variable domain in full, with the rest retrieved from reference TRBV28 and TRBJ2-5, is DVKVTQSSRYLVKRTGEKVFLECVQDMDHENMFWYRQDPGLGLRLIYFSYDVKMKEKGDIPEGYSVSREKKERFSLILESASTNQTSMYLCASSLPGLRETQYFGPGTRLLVL.

This clonotype was detected a few times. The chain has TRBV3-1 and TRBJ2-7; TRBD1 aligns across 8 bases. The CDR3 has 14 amino acids. The junction had 3 bases not matched to a gene; V was cut back by 1 base and J by 4 bases. From germline, CDR1 is LGHDT and CDR2 YNNKEL (reference sequence). CDR3 bases: TGTGCCAGCAGCCAAGGACAGGGGATGTACGAGCAGTACTTC. Its protein product is CASSQGQGMYEQYF.

There are many counts of this clonotype. V and J are TRBV9 and TRBJ1-2; D is perhaps TRBD1 (5 bases). The CDR3 is 13 residues long. V was pared by 4 bases and J by 8 bases, with 15 bases between. Germline CDR1 reads SGDLS; CDR2 reads YYNGEE. The CDR3, as DNA: TGTGCCAGCAGCCACGGGACGGAAGGCGGCTACACCTTC. As protein: CASSHGTEGGYTF. Looking up the rest from reference TRBV9 and TRBJ1-2 gives the full variable domain: DSGVTQTPKHLITATGQRVTLRCSPRSGDLSVYWYQQSLDQGLQFLIQYYNGEERAKGNILERFSAQQFPDLHSELNLSSLELGDSALYFCASSHGTEGGYTFGSGTRLTVV.

This clonotype was detected only a few times. The J gene is TRBJ2-1, the V gene TRBV5-1; D is possibly TRBD2 (6 bases). Trimming took off 2 bases at V and 5 bases at J, with 20 bases between the two ends. Germline lookup yields CDR1 SGHRS and CDR2 YFSETQ. The CDR3 is made up of 17 amino acids. CDR3 coding DNA: TGCGCCAGCAGCTTCGGGCGCGGGGCACCTTCCAACAATGAGCAGTTCTTC. Encoded protein: CASSFGRGAPSNNEQFF.

J is TRBJ1-5 and V is TRBV20-1; D is unclear. Germline-derived CDR1 and CDR2 are DFQATT and SNEGSKA (reference sequence). The CDR3 extends over 15 amino acids. Trimming removed 7 bases from V and 2 bases from J, with 18 bases in between. As DNA, the CDR3 is TGCAGTGGAGTCCCGGGATTCGGGGGCAATCAGCCCCAGCATTTT. The encoded protein is CSGVPGFGGNQPQHF.

Many counts were recorded for this clonotype. The chain carries TRBV28 and TRBJ2-4, with 7 bases lining up with TRBD1. V was clipped by 6 bases and J by 0 bases; unmatched bases: 5. Per the germline V gene, CDR1 is MDHEN and CDR2 is SYDVKM. This CDR3 is 15 amino acids long. CDR3 region: CASSNRGSAKNIQYF. The CDR3 DNA is TGTGCCAGCAGCAACAGGGGATCAGCCAAAAACATTCAGTACTTC.

This clonotype came up a few times. The genes are TRBV20-1 and TRBJ1-2; D unclear. Germline CDR1 DFQATT, CDR2 SNEGSKA (reference sequence). V was shortened by 3 bases and J by 2 bases, with 10 bases between the two germline ends. CDR3 length equals 13 residues. CDR3 loop: CSASARMNYGYTF. Here the CDR3 DNA reads TGCAGTGCTAGTGCCCGGATGAACTATGGCTACACCTTC.

Comments on this clonotype: Its ends do not fully match the called genes, so a read error is possible. The genes are TRBV7-9 and TRBJ2-7; TRBD1 aligns across 7 bases. CDR3 length: 17 residues. Germline V gene lookup returns CDR1 SEHNR and CDR2 FQNEAQ (reference sequence). The CDR3 nucleotides are TGTACCAGCAGCTTAGACCGGGCGACAGGGAGCCCCTACGAGCAGTACTTC. This gives the protein CTSSLDRATGSPYEQYF. Full variable domain (missing parts from reference TRBV7-9 and TRBJ2-7): DTGVSQNPRHKITKRGQNVTFRCDPISEHNRLYWYRQTLGQGPEFLTYFQNEAQLEKSRLLSDRFSAERPKGSFSTLEIQRTEQGDSAMYLCTSSLDRATGSPYEQYFGPGTRLTVT.

This clonotype was counted only a few times. At one boundary the junction diverges from the germline segment, which might be a read error. The rearrangement links TRBV3-1 to TRBJ2-1; 13 nucleotides align to TRBD2. CDR3 length: 16 amino acids. Per the germline V gene, CDR1 is LGHDT and CDR2 is YNNKEL (reference sequence). The CDR3 region is CACSQGGLAGVGEQFF. The CDR3 bases are TGTGCCTGCAGCCAAGGAGGACTAGCGGGGGTCGGTGAGCAGTTCTTC.

The rearrangement uses TRBV12-3 or TRBV12-4 and TRBJ1-5; D is unclear. V lost 3 bases and J 6 bases, leaving 9 bases between the germline ends. CDR3 size: 13 residues. The CDR3 protein is CASSFGQTQPQHF. The CDR3 DNA follows: TGTGCCAGCAGTTTCGGGCAGACTCAGCCCCAGCATTTT.

This chain joins TRBV7-6 and TRBJ2-3, with 10 bases identical to TRBD1. The CDR3 runs to 17 residues. With V trimmed by 5 bases and J by 5 bases, 13 bases remained unmatched. The germline V gene has CDR1 SGHVS and CDR2 FNYEAQ. In nucleotides, the CDR3 is TGTGCCAGCAGCCTAACCCCGACAGGGGGCGGCATAGATACGCAGTATTTT. Translated: CASSLTPTGGGIDTQYF.

Details on this clonotype: Being one base from a much bigger clone, this may be a read error. V is TRBV6-5 and J is TRBJ2-7, with TRBD1 matching 10 bases. V gave up 5 bases and J gave up 0 bases; unmatched junction bases: 4. CDR1 and CDR2 (germline): MNHEY, SVGAGI. This CDR3 comprises 15 residues. In DNA, the CDR3 is TGTGCCAGCAGTGCCTGGGACAGGGGCTCCTACGAGCAGTACTTC. Translating gives CASSAWDRGSYEQYF.

As for this clonotype: The junction shows a germline mismatch at one end, possibly a read error. The gene calls are TRBV3-1 and TRBJ1-6; D not resolved. CDR3 length: 15 residues. Germline V gives CDR1 LGHDT, CDR2 YNNKEL (reference sequence). CDR3 in amino acids: CASSQGLSLNSPIHF. The DNA for the CDR3 is TGTGCCAGCAGCCAAGGCTTATCTCTGAACTCACCCATCCACTTT.

This clonotype was detected a few times. The chain uses TRBV27 and TRBJ1-3; 8 nucleotides line up with TRBD1. This CDR3 is built from 15 residues. J gave up 3 bases and V 8 bases, and 9 bases lay outside the gene matches. Germline CDR1 reads MNHEY; CDR2 reads SMNVEV (reference sequence). DNA of the CDR3: TGTGCCAGCCGCGGGGCAGGGGGCAGTGGAAACACCATATATTTT. Residues: CASRGAGGSGNTIYF.